This is a list of T cell receptor beta chains from one sample in a study of response to subunit inactivated influenza vaccine. From the RT-PCR reads, TCRdb called clonotypes with MiXCR, one entry per CDR3 protein. Of 450,000 to 500,000 distinct CDR3 sequences in the sample, roughly 11% were seen once. The source was PBMCs from blood, collected roughly 6 weeks after vaccination. Every receptor here comes from a man in his fifties or sixties who received an inactivated influenza vaccine. The CDR3 runs from the conserved cysteine through the conserved F or W. A D gene is named only where the DNA matches it firmly. The size of a clone is reported for some rows only, either as once, few or many, or as a class for expanded clones.

>-|TRBJ2-7|TRBV4-3|-
CASSQEPTALSYEQYF
TGCGCCAGCAGCCAAGAGCCAACAGCCCTCTCCTACGAGCAGTACTTC
>TRBD2|TRBJ2-1|TRBV12-3/TRBV12-4|many
CASSFLAGGSYNEQFF
TGTGCCAGCAGTTTTCTAGCGGGGGGTTCCTACAATGAGCAGTTCTTC
>TRBD2|TRBJ2-5|TRBV6-2/TRBV6-3|few
CASSPLMTSGIQETQYF
TGTGCCAGCAGCCCCCTGATGACTAGCGGAATCCAAGAGACCCAGTACTTC
>-|TRBJ2-7|TRBV29-1|-
CSVVSGAADEQYF
TGCAGCGTTGTATCGGGGGCCGCCGACGAGCAGTACTTC
>TRBD1|TRBJ1-1|TRBV10-2|many
CASRDRGPLGMNTEAFF
TGCGCCAGCAGGGACAGGGGACCCCTCGGAATGAACACTGAAGCTTTCTTT
>-|TRBJ2-7|TRBV20-1|-
CSARDHLGSYEQYF
TGCAGTGCTAGAGATCATCTGGGCAGCTACGAGCAGTACTTC
>-|TRBJ2-1|TRBV5-1|-
CASSSETEQFF
TGCGCCAGCAGCTCCGAGACCGAGCAGTTCTTC
>TRBD1|TRBJ1-1|TRBV15|many
CATSRDRAGGMATEAFF
TGTGCCACCAGCAGAGATCGTGCAGGGGGCATGGCCACTGAAGCTTTCTTT
>TRBD2|TRBJ2-5|TRBV20-1|few
CSATASGGQETQYF
TGCAGTGCTACCGCTAGCGGGGGGCAAGAGACCCAGTACTTC
>-|TRBJ2-1|TRBV9|few
CASSDDRNNEQFF
TGTGCCAGCAGCGACGACAGAAACAATGAGCAGTTCTTC
>-|TRBJ2-7|TRBV7-9|many
CASSYGGLYEQYF
TGTGCCAGCAGCTATGGGGGCCTCTACGAGCAGTACTTC
>-|TRBJ1-2|TRBV29-1|few
CSVDAQNKDGYTF
TGCAGCGTTGACGCCCAAAACAAAGATGGCTACACCTTC
>TRBD2|TRBJ2-2|TRBV5-1|many
CASASSREIGELFF
TGCGCCAGCGCGTCTTCGCGGGAGATCGGGGAGCTGTTTTTT
>-|TRBJ2-1|TRBV6-2/TRBV6-3|-
CASSYSIVPHFNEQFF
TGTGCCAGCAGTTACTCCATCGTGCCGCATTTCAATGAGCAGTTCTTC
>TRBD1|TRBJ1-6|TRBV7-8|-
CASSGRDRGSPLHF
TGTGCCAGCAGCGGGAGGGACAGGGGCTCACCCCTCCACTTT
>-|TRBJ1-6|TRBV6-2/TRBV6-3|-
CASSYGRSSPLHF
TGTGCCAGCAGTTATGGGAGGAGTTCACCCCTCCACTTT
>-|TRBJ2-7|TRBV19|-
CASSTSGHPTTYEQYF
TGTGCCAGTAGTACGTCGGGACACCCGACAACCTACGAGCAGTACTTC
>-|TRBJ2-1|TRBV11-3|-
CASSLDPKGEQFF
TGTGCCAGCAGCTTAGATCCCAAGGGTGAGCAGTTCTTC
>TRBD2|TRBJ2-2|TRBV20-1|few
CSARDQTSGRTTGELFF
TGCAGTGCTAGAGATCAAACTAGCGGGAGGACCACCGGGGAGCTGTTTTTT
>-|TRBJ2-1|TRBV20-1|-
CSASVPEGEGGNEQFF
TGCAGTGCTAGCGTACCGGAGGGGGAGGGCGGGAATGAGCAGTTCTTC
>TRBD1|TRBJ1-2|TRBV19|-
CASSTTGIYGYTF
TGTGCCAGTAGTACGACAGGGATCTATGGCTACACCTTC
>-|TRBJ2-7|TRBV12-3/TRBV12-4|few
CASSLSGAAYEQYF
TGTGCCAGCAGTTTATCCGGGGCTGCCTACGAGCAGTACTTC
>TRBD1|TRBJ2-5|TRBV7-2|-
CASSLRGQGSETQYF
TGTGCCAGCAGCTTACGAGGACAGGGGTCGGAGACCCAGTACTTC
>TRBD2|TRBJ2-7|TRBV27|-
CASSPGLAVSYEQYF
TGTGCCAGCAGTCCCGGACTAGCGGTCTCCTACGAGCAGTACTTC
>-|TRBJ2-7|TRBV18|-
CASSPGARGRHEQYF
TGTGCCAGCTCACCAGGGGCCAGGGGAAGGCACGAGCAGTACTTC
>TRBD1|TRBJ2-2|TRBV28|many
CASNYRGWTGELFF
TGTGCCAGCAACTACAGGGGATGGACCGGGGAGCTGTTTTTT